This T cell receptor beta chain is drawn from a study of blood T cell repertoires in COVID-19. Residents of 20 to 25 US areas, aged about 18 to 100 years, made up the participants. Donors in Cohort 3 counted as recovered after two negative PCRs, clearance, or symptom resolution. CDR3 length: 17 residues. Germline CDR1 SGHRS, CDR2 YFSETQ. Trimming at V came to 0 bases and at J to 8 bases, leaving 13 bases not matched to a gene. In the original processing: Amplification from reference gene primers served as the basis for estimated nucleated cell counts. Libraries were prepared by immunoSEQ multiplex PCR; TCRdb keeps only in-frame clonotypes and omits some of them. V and J calls and clone size follow that table, whereas D and trimming were derived from the DNA. The sample includes under 300,000 clones, about 93% of them seen just once.

The sequence was obtained from a woman under 30 who had recovered from COVID-19. The chain couples TRBV5-1 to TRBJ2-1, with 8 bases aligning to TRBD1. Sequencing was carried out using PBMCs or T cells enriched from blood (not recorded which). The CDR3 loop is CASSLAAAGGGWDEQFF. The CDR3 DNA reads TGCGCCAGCAGCTTGGCCGCGGCAGGGGGCGGCTGGGATGAGCAGTTCTTC.